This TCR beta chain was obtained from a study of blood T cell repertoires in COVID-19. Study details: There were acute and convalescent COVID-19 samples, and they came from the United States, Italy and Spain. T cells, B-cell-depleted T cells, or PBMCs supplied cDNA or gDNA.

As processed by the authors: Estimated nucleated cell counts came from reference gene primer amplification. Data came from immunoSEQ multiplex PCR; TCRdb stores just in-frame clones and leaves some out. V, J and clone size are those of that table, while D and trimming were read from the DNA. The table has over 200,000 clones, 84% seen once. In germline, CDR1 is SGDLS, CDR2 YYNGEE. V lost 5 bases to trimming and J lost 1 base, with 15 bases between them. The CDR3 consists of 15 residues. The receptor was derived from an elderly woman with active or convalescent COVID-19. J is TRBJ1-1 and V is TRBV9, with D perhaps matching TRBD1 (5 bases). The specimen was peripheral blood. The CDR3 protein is CASRGIGQENTEAFF. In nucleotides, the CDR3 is TGTGCCAGCAGGGGTATCGGACAAGAGAACACTGAAGCTTTCTTT.